Each of the 6 T cell receptor beta chains below was sequenced from the same sample in a study of blood T cell repertoires in COVID-19. Sequenced by immunoSEQ multiplex PCR; TCRdb stores in-frame clones only, minus some. The table records some 100,000 clones, 88% of them present only once. Sequencing was carried out using peripheral blood. These receptors originate from a woman older than 75 with active COVID-19.

The genes are TRBV6-2 or TRBV6-3 and TRBJ2-2, with 11 nucleotides matching TRBD2. Germline-derived CDR1 and CDR2 are MNHEY and SVGEGT. Germline trimming cut 2 bases from V and 4 bases from J; bases unmatched to any gene: 9. This CDR3 contains 18 residues. In DNA form, the CDR3 reads TGTGCCAGCAGTTACCGTGGGACTAGCGGTGATGTCACCGGGGAGCTGTTTTTT. This codes for CASSYRGTSGDVTGELFF.

The V call is TRBV21-1, the J call TRBJ1-1; the D segment call TRBD1 is taken from the table without a DNA check. TRBV21-1 is given as a pseudogene. The CDR3 runs 15 residues. The CDR3: CASSSSRGLSTEAFF. The DNA of the CDR3 is TGTGCCAGCAGCAGTTCCAGGGGGCTGAGTACTGAAGCTTTCTTT.

The chain has TRBV7-2 and TRBJ2-1; D uncertain. The germline CDR1 and CDR2 sequences are SGHTA and FQGNSA. V lost 5 bases and J lost 5, with 13 bases in between. This CDR3 has 14 amino acids. This CDR3 is CASSPHRSHNEQFF. The CDR3 DNA follows: TGTGCCAGCAGCCCCCATCGGAGCCACAATGAGCAGTTCTTC.

CDR3 sequence (DNA): TGTGCCAGCAGTCTGCCCTCGACGGGGGGCAATGAGCAGTTCTTC. The encoded protein is CASSLPSTGGNEQFF. This chain connects TRBV28 to TRBJ2-1, with 7 nucleotides matching TRBD2. CDR1 and CDR2 from the germline V gene are MDHEN and SYDVKM. The junction had 10 bases not matched to a gene; V was cut back by 5 bases and J by 6 bases. This CDR3 has 15 amino acids. Full variable domain (rest looked up from reference TRBV28 and TRBJ2-1): DVKVTQSSRYLVKRTGEKVFLECVQDMDHENMFWYRQDPGLGLRLIYFSYDVKMKEKGDIPEGYSVSREKKERFSLILESASTNQTSMYLCASSLPSTGGNEQFFGPGTRLTVL.

V gene TRBV6-6 combines with J gene TRBJ2-4; D perhaps matches TRBD2 (5 bases). Germline CDR1 MNHNY, CDR2 SVGAGI (reference sequence). The ends were cut back, 5 bases at V and 11 bases at J, with 22 bases in the middle. CDR3 length: 15 amino acids. The CDR3 loop is CASSPQDLARAVQYF. DNA for the CDR3: TGTGCCAGCAGTCCCCAGGATTTGGCAAGAGCGGTTCAGTACTTC.

This chain joins TRBV3-1 (or the pseudogene TRBV3-2) and TRBJ2-2; tentative D call: TRBD2 (6 bases). V was trimmed by 4 bases and J by 2 bases, leaving 8 bases between them. Germline V gives CDR1 LGHDT, CDR2 YNNKEL (reference sequence). The CDR3 spans 14 residues. CDR3 residues: CASSRGLNTGELFF. CDR3 bases: TGTGCCAGCAGCCGGGGACTTAACACCGGGGAGCTGTTTTTT.